Following are 2 T cell receptor beta chains from one sample sequenced in a study of blood T cell repertoires in COVID-19. Method: immunoSEQ multiplex PCR; TCRdb's copy keeps in-frame clones and lacks some. This sample has about 480,000 clones; approximately 90% occur once, and the top ten carry under 2%. Sample: PBMCs or T cells enriched from blood (not recorded which). All receptors derive from a young woman with acute COVID-19.

The chain recombines TRBV27 with TRBJ2-3; 7 bases match TRBD1. This CDR3 has 14 residues. CDR1 is MNHEY and CDR2 is SMNVEV in the germline V gene (reference sequence). V gave up 3 bases and J gave up 2 bases; unmatched junction bases: 2. Written as DNA, the CDR3 is TGTGCCAGCAGTTTCGGACAGGACACAGATACGCAGTATTTT. Translating gives CASSFGQDTDTQYF.

The chain is built from TRBV12-3 or TRBV12-4 and TRBJ1-1; the D is unclear. This CDR3 region has 13 residues. V was trimmed by 3 bases and J by 4 bases, leaving 9 bases between them. In nucleotides, the CDR3 is TGTGCCAGCAGTTTGACGGGGATCACTGAAGCTTTCTTT. Its protein is CASSLTGITEAFF.